This T cell receptor (beta chain) derives from a study of cytomegalovirus exposure and HLA in healthy donors. Study outcomes and limitations: A missense DCLRE1C variant was associated with V- and J-gene trimming of TCR beta chains in a later analysis, and an independent cohort replicated the association.

The PCR was carried out with 60 Vbeta primers and 13 Jbeta primers. Only in-frame clones appear in the TCRdb table, and some are missing; sequencing was by immunoSEQ multiplex PCR. The sample shows 65,000 to 100,000 clones, 60% to 80% of them seen only once. For this clone: Its antigen is not known.

This CDR3 has 15 amino acids. Germline V gives CDR1 MNHNS, CDR2 SASEGT. The V and J ends lost 8 bases and 3 bases, in that order; junction bases with no gene match: 9. The TCR originated in a man aged 40-49 years in good health and CMV-seronegative. This rearrangement joins TRBV6-1 to TRBJ1-4; TRBD1 aligns across 7 bases. Sequenced material: PBMCs. The CDR3 spells CASRRSGTANEKLFF. CDR3 DNA sequence: TGTGCCAGCCGAAGGTCCGGGACAGCTAATGAAAAACTGTTTTTT.